A selection of T cell receptor beta chains follows, all from one sample in a study of regulatory T cells in long-lasting Graves disease. TCRdb reanalysed the multiplex PCR reads using MiXCR and keeps one entry per CDR3 protein. This repertoire shows 400,000 to 550,000 distinct CDR3 sequences, 15% to 20% found once; its top ten account for about 10%. This sample was also put to use in a study of T cells in Graves' hyperthyroidism and ophthalmopathy.

The source was peripheral blood mononuclear cells (PBMCs), collected at new diagnosis, from a patient treated with antithyroid drugs. Source of these receptors: a woman in her thirties with Graves disease. Both conserved end residues are trimmed from each CDR3. A D gene is named only where the DNA matches it firmly. Not every row has a clone size; where given, it reads once, few, many or a size class.

TRBJ2-7 | TRBV18 | 13 | TRBD2 | many | ASSPSASGRGEQY
TRBJ2-1 | TRBV19 | 13 | NA | NA | ASSSSDSSYNEQF
TRBJ2-7 | TRBV28 | 9 | NA | many | ASSFLYEQY
TRBJ1-5 | TRBV5-1 | 14 | TRBD1 | many | ASSLGTGQDDQPQH
TRBJ2-3 | TRBV20-1 | 13 | TRBD2 | many | SARDSERGTDTQY
TRBJ2-7 | TRBV4-1 | 12 | TRBD1 | few | ASSQPGQGYEQY
TRBJ2-1 | TRBV27 | 12 | NA | many | ASSLIASGDEQF
TRBJ2-3 | TRBV7-9 | 12 | TRBD1 | many | ASSRDRGSDTQY
TRBJ2-2 | TRBV7-9 | 12 | NA | NA | ASRGGTNTGELF
TRBJ2-7 | TRBV6-1 | 9 | NA | many | ATFRDHEQY
TRBJ2-1 | TRBV6-1 | 12 | TRBD2 | few | ASCRLAGNNEQF
TRBJ1-2 | TRBV29-1 | 14 | NA | few | SVEETHGTSSYGYT
TRBJ1-5 | TRBV4-1 | 15 | TRBD1 | few | ASSSTQGARSNQPQH
TRBJ1-5 | TRBV19 | 11 | NA | NA | ASQLQPNQPQH
TRBJ2-1 | TRBV5-1 | 14 | TRBD2 | NA | ASSLVLAGAYNEQF
TRBJ2-1 | TRBV13 | 15 | TRBD1 | many | ASSSQDRVDSYNEQF
TRBJ2-7 | TRBV28 | 15 | TRBD2 | few | ASSLTPGTSGSYEQY
TRBJ2-5 | TRBV20-1 | 14 | TRBD2 | many | SARDRASGSTETQY
TRBJ2-5 | TRBV2 | 12 | NA | many | ASSEVAYQETQY
TRBJ2-5 | TRBV29-1 | 12 | TRBD2 | NA | SVAGLAEQETQY
TRBJ2-5 | TRBV3-1 | 13 | TRBD2 | many | ASSQELATQETQY
TRBJ1-1 | TRBV18 | 13 | TRBD1 | many | ASSPRTGGFTEAF
TRBJ2-1 | TRBV3-1 | 12 | NA | many | ASSPEWRQNEQF
TRBJ1-1 | TRBV20-1 | 12 | TRBD1 | many | SARGQRFANEAF
TRBJ2-2 | TRBV4-1 | 15 | TRBD1 | few | ASSRRDSAGNTGELF
TRBJ2-1 | TRBV20-1 | 12 | TRBD1 | many | SAIGPGGDYEQF
TRBJ2-2 | TRBV2 | 13 | NA | NA | ASSERGAATGELF
TRBJ2-5 | TRBV27 | 11 | TRBD1 | many | ASSARTGETQY
TRBJ2-1 | TRBV6-1 | 17 | NA | many | ASSFLNLEGIISGNEQF
TRBJ2-7 | TRBV18 | 14 | NA | many | ASSPSVGSRNYEQY
TRBJ2-1 | TRBV7-9 | 13 | NA | many | ASSSRTTRGLEQF
TRBJ2-4 | TRBV30 | 10 | NA | few | AWNGAKNIQY
TRBJ2-7 | TRBV10-3 | 15 | TRBD2 | NA | AISDSTGTSGIYEQY
TRBJ2-1 | TRBV5-1 | 14 | TRBD1 | many | ASSWGQGASYNEQF
TRBJ2-5 | TRBV7-8 | 12 | TRBD1 | many | ASSFGTGRETQY
TRBJ2-3 | TRBV2 | 14 | NA | many | ASSEEIADTTDTQY
TRBJ2-5 | TRBV11-2 | 12 | NA | many | ASSLHGPQETQY
TRBJ2-7 | TRBV7-2 | 12 | NA | NA | ASSPQNRVYEQY
TRBJ1-1 | TRBV5-5 | 16 | NA | many | ASSHEQGIRLGSTEAF
NA | TRBV3-1 | 13 | NA | NA | ASSQEPRRQETQY
TRBJ2-7 | TRBV20-1 | 10 | NA | many | SASGQTYEQY
TRBJ2-2 | TRBV28 | 15 | TRBD2 | NA | ASSVRLAGVQTGELF
TRBJ2-1 | TRBV11-2 | 14 | TRBD2 | many | ASSYARTSRTGEQF
TRBJ2-2 | TRBV5-1 | 14 | TRBD2 | many | ASSLLLAGNTGELF
TRBJ2-7 | TRBV30 | 12 | NA | NA | ASSIRDGNYEQY